This T cell receptor beta chain was captured by sequencing in a study of sequential checkpoint blockade in melanoma. Study details: Both treatment sequences were followed by maintenance nivolumab. DNA from more than 75 pretreatment tumor samples underwent TCRβ immunosequencing. Notes on the study in general: Response in arm A was associated with pretreatment TIL clonality. Tumor T-cell fraction and clonality correlated with PD-L1 and CD8+ counts.

As for treatment: randomized to nivolumab then ipilimumab (arm A) or the reverse (arm B). TCRdb keeps only in-frame clones here, not all; method: immunoSEQ multiplex PCR. The data show several hundred clones, around 27% seen once. The V gene lost 10 bases and the J gene lost 5 bases, with 15 bases spanning the gap. The CDR3 runs to 13 residues. CDR1 and CDR2 from the germline V gene are MNHGY and SAAAGT. To note about this clone: The antigen is undetermined.

The sample consisted of tumor tissue (inferred from file names), taken from a patient given nivolumab and ipilimumab in sequence. This chain uses TRBV6-8 with TRBJ1-5; the D gene is possibly TRBD1 (6 bases). The sequence was collected from a human donor with melanoma. The DNA of the CDR3 is TGTGCCATCAGCCGGGACATGGATCAGCCCCAGCATTTT. It yields the protein CAISRDMDQPQHF.